These 32 T cell receptor beta chains were all obtained from the same sample, sequenced in a study of CD8 T cells in Susac syndrome. Roughly 0.45 to 1 ug RNA was reverse transcribed with random hexamers. TCRdb called the immunoSEQ multiplex PCR reads again in MiXCR, with one record for every CDR3 protein. Among about 150,000 distinct CDR3 sequences listed, approximately 94% were seen once. The specimen was CD8+ T cells from PBMCs. Receptor source: a human donor with multiple sclerosis.

The rearrangement uses TRBV12-3 or TRBV12-4 and TRBJ2-1; no definite D call. The CDR3 runs to 15 residues. Trimming pared 4 bases from V and 2 bases from J, leaving 12 bases between. CDR3 amino acids: CASSWQDRPYNEQFF. CDR3 in DNA: TGTGCCAGCAGTTGGCAGGACCGCCCCTACAATGAGCAGTTCTTC.

A few counts support this clonotype. The rearrangement joins TRBV6-1 to TRBJ2-7; TRBD1 aligns across 11 bases. Germline V lookup: CDR1 MNHNS, CDR2 SASEGT. The CDR3 spans 16 residues. With V trimmed by 4 bases and J by 7 bases, 12 bases remained unmatched. The CDR3 sequence: CASSVVKRTGGWEQYF. The CDR3 nucleotides are TGTGCCAGCAGTGTCGTTAAGAGGACAGGGGGCTGGGAGCAGTACTTC.

This clonotype was counted a few times. V usage is TRBV12-3 or TRBV12-4 and J usage is TRBJ1-1, with a tentative D call TRBD1 (6 bases). V lost 1 base to trimming and J lost 10 bases, with 10 bases between them. This CDR3 is 12 amino acids long. The CDR3 coding sequence is TGTGCCAGCAGTTTAGGGGGACAAGGAGCTTTCTTT. It codes for CASSLGGQGAFF.

The chain joins TRBV2 to TRBJ2-1; no definite D call. The ends were cut back, 6 bases at V and 10 bases at J, with 13 bases in the middle. Per germline, CDR1 SNHLY and CDR2 FYNNEI. The CDR3 sequence is 12 residues long. The CDR3: CASRTGNGEQFF. As DNA, the CDR3 is TGTGCCAGCAGAACTGGGAACGGGGAGCAGTTCTTC.

The chain is built from TRBV5-1 and TRBJ2-6; TRBD2 aligns across 9 bases. V was pared by 4 bases and J by 0 bases, with 8 bases of the junction left unmatched. The CDR3 length is 18 residues. Per the germline V gene, CDR1 is SGHRS and CDR2 is YFSETQ. In DNA, the CDR3 is TGCGCCAGCAGCCCCCTGACTAGCGGCTACTCTGGGGCCAACGTCCTGACTTTC. Protein product: CASSPLTSGYSGANVLTF.

The chain employs TRBV2 and TRBJ1-1, with TRBD1 matching 7 bases. CDR3 length equals 12 residues. Looked up from germline, CDR1 is SNHLY and CDR2 is FYNNEI. CDR3 region: CAEGQPNTEAFF. The CDR3 nucleotides read TGTGCTGAGGGACAGCCCAACACTGAAGCTTTCTTT.

V usage is TRBV9 and J usage is TRBJ2-7, with unresolved D. V was shortened by 0 bases and J by 5 bases, with 12 bases between the two germline ends. Germline V CDR1 and CDR2: SGDLS, YYNGEE. The CDR3 consists of 14 residues. The CDR3 DNA is TGTGCCAGCAGCGTAGCGGGCACGTTTGACGAGCAGTACTTC. This encodes CASSVAGTFDEQYF.

Here the CDR3 reads CASSVGGTDTQYF. In DNA, the CDR3 is TGTGCCAGCAGCGTCGGCGGCACAGATACGCAGTATTTT. This sequence joins TRBV9 and TRBJ2-3, with D unresolved. Trimming took off 2 bases at V and 1 base at J, with 5 bases between the two ends. Germline V lookup: CDR1 SGDLS, CDR2 YYNGEE. CDR3 length equals 13 residues.

The CDR3 DNA is TGTGCCAGCAGTTTATCAGGGGGCCTTCTCCACTTT. Translation: CASSLSGGLLHF. This chain joins TRBV27 and TRBJ1-6; TRBD1 matches at 7 bases. With V trimmed by 0 bases and J by 16 bases, 3 bases remained unmatched. Germline values: CDR1 MNHEY, CDR2 SMNVEV (reference sequence). The CDR3 consists of 12 residues.

The chain is built from TRBV27 and TRBJ2-5, with TRBD1 matching 7 bases. Losses at the gene ends were 4 bases for V and 6 bases for J; bases not matched to a gene: 8. CDR1 and CDR2 (germline): MNHEY, SMNVEV (reference sequence). The CDR3 length is 14 residues. The CDR3 sequence is CASSSGQATKTQYF. Here the CDR3 DNA reads TGTGCCAGCAGTTCCGGACAGGCAACGAAGACCCAGTACTTC.

The chain couples TRBV30 to TRBJ2-5, with D possibly matching TRBD2 (6 bases). Trimming took 1 base from V and 4 from J, leaving 19 bases between them. Germline V lookup: CDR1 GTSNPN, CDR2 SVGIG (reference sequence). The CDR3 length is 16 residues. The chain's CDR3 is CAWSEGPGDWVETQYF. The DNA for the CDR3 is TGTGCCTGGAGTGAGGGCCCCGGGGACTGGGTAGAGACCCAGTACTTC. Filled out from reference TRBV30 and TRBJ2-5, the complete variable domain reads SQTIHQWPATLVQPVGSPLSLECTVEGTSNPNLYWYRQAAGRGLQLLFYSVGIGQISSEVPQNLSASRPQDRQFILSSKKLLLSDSGFYLCAWSEGPGDWVETQYFGPGTRLLVL.

For the CDR3, the DNA is TGTGCCAGCAGTGAATGGGGACAACAAGAGACCCAGTACTTC. Translating it yields CASSEWGQQETQYF. The rearrangement uses TRBV25-1 and TRBJ2-5; D is perhaps TRBD1 (6 bases). In germline, CDR1 is MGHDK, CDR2 SYGVNS. The CDR3 contains 14 residues. V lost 1 base and J 2 bases, leaving 8 bases between the germline ends.

V is TRBV9 and J is TRBJ1-2, with 9 positions matching TRBD1. Losses at the gene ends were 2 bases for V and 1 base for J; bases not matched to a gene: 6. Looked up from germline, CDR1 is SGDLS and CDR2 is YYNGEE. The CDR3 consists of 16 residues. CDR3 residues: CASSVGTGGVNYGYTF. The DNA of the CDR3 is TGTGCCAGCAGCGTGGGTACAGGGGGCGTTAACTATGGCTACACCTTC.

J is TRBJ2-2 and V is TRBV6-5, with D unclear. The CDR3 contains 18 residues. Germline loops: CDR1 MNHEY, CDR2 SVGAGI. The ends were cut back, 0 bases at V and 6 bases at J, with 20 bases in the middle. The DNA for the CDR3 is TGTGCCAGCAGTTACTCTGGGAACTTCGACTCTGTCGCCGGGGAGCTGTTTTTT. Amino acids: CASSYSGNFDSVAGELFF.

The rearrangement joins TRBV29-1 to TRBJ1-4; TRBD1 matches at 10 bases. In germline, CDR1 is SQVTM, CDR2 ANQGSEA. The ends lost 6 bases at V and 8 bases at J; junction bases unmatched: 6. The CDR3 runs to 13 residues. CDR3 in amino acids: CSVTGTGDEKLFF. DNA of the CDR3: TGCAGCGTGACCGGGACAGGGGACGAAAAACTGTTTTTT.

This chain joins TRBV27 and TRBJ1-4; 8 bases agree with TRBD1. Germline V gives CDR1 MNHEY, CDR2 SMNVEV (reference sequence). CDR3 length equals 16 residues. V gave up 5 bases and J gave up 8 bases; unmatched junction bases: 13. The CDR3 DNA reads as TGTGCCAGCAGTATACTAACCCGGGACAGGACCGAAAAACTGTTTTTT. Protein sequence: CASSILTRDRTEKLFF. Based on the CDR3 plus reference TRBV27 and TRBJ1-4, the full variable domain is EAQVTQNPRYLITVTGKKLTVTCSQNMNHEYMSWYRQDPGLGLRQIYYSMNVEVTDKGDVPEGYKVSRKEKRNFPLILESPSPNQTSLYFCASSILTRDRTEKLFFGSGTQLSVL.

V gene TRBV3-1 combines with J gene TRBJ2-7; 11 nucleotides match TRBD1. There are 15 residues in the CDR3. CDR1 is LGHDT, CDR2 YNNKEL, per germline (reference sequence). The J segment lost 3 bases and the V segment lost 1 base, leaving 2 bases of the junction unmatched. The CDR3 DNA sequence: TGTGCCAGCAGCCAAGGGGACAGGGGGTTCTACGAGCAGTACTTC. Its protein product is CASSQGDRGFYEQYF.

The chain links TRBV27 to TRBJ1-5; D remains unclear. V lost 2 bases and J lost 4, with 9 bases in between. Per germline, CDR1 MNHEY and CDR2 SMNVEV (reference sequence). The CDR3 covers 14 residues. DNA for the CDR3: TGTGCCAGCAGTTTAGCCAGGTTAAATCAGCCCCAGCATTTT. This codes for CASSLARLNQPQHF.

The CDR3 reads CASRLGGNVVTEAFF. Written as DNA, the CDR3 is TGCGCCAGCAGACTCGGAGGGAATGTAGTCACTGAAGCTTTCTTT. This chain links TRBV4-1 with TRBJ1-1; D ambiguous. The CDR3 totals 15 residues. The V gene lost 6 bases and the J gene lost 4 bases, with 18 bases spanning the gap. Germline V gene data show CDR1 as MGHRA and CDR2 as YSYEKL.

The V gene is TRBV27, the J gene TRBJ2-1; D not certain. The ends were cut back, 3 bases at V and 9 bases at J, with 9 bases in the middle. CDR1 MNHEY and CDR2 SMNVEV come from the germline V gene (reference sequence). The CDR3 has 12 amino acids. CDR3 in DNA: TGTGCCAGCAGTTTCTTGGGAACTGAGCAGTTCTTC. It encodes CASSFLGTEQFF.

This chain links TRBV30 with TRBJ2-1; D gene ambiguous. V was pared by 4 bases and J by 5 bases, with 6 bases between. The CDR3 consists of 11 residues. In germline, CDR1 is GTSNPN, CDR2 SVGIG (reference sequence). The CDR3: CAWMDHNEQFF. The CDR3 DNA is TGTGCCTGGATGGATCACAATGAGCAGTTCTTC.

The CDR3 loop reads CASSSSGDEQFF. The CDR3 coding sequence is TGTGCCAGCAGCTCTAGCGGGGATGAGCAGTTCTTC. V is TRBV13 and J is TRBJ2-1; TRBD2 matches at 9 bases. The V segment lost 4 bases and the J segment 8 bases; nucleotides outside the gene matches: 0. The CDR3 runs to 12 residues. Per the germline V gene, CDR1 is PRHDT and CDR2 is FYEKMQ (reference sequence).

The chain links TRBV7-9 to TRBJ2-1; TRBD2 is a possible D gene (5 bases). This CDR3 has 19 residues. Germline CDR1 SEHNR, CDR2 FQNEAQ (reference sequence). Trimming removed 2 bases at V and 0 bases at J, with 20 bases between. The CDR3 DNA is TGTGCCAGCAGCTTATACACCCCCCGAGGGTTAAGCTCCTACAATGAGCAGTTCTTC. Translated, it gives CASSLYTPRGLSSYNEQFF.

This chain connects TRBV7-9 to TRBJ2-6; TRBD1 might be the D (6 bases). This CDR3 has 15 amino acids. V was cut by 5 bases and J by 4 bases, with 12 bases left in between. Germline CDR1 reads SEHNR; CDR2 reads FQNEAQ (reference sequence). The CDR3 loop reads CASSRTGSGANVLTF. In DNA, the CDR3 is TGTGCCAGCAGCCGAACAGGGTCCGGGGCCAACGTCCTGACTTTC.

This rearrangement joins TRBV9 to TRBJ2-1, with D perhaps matching TRBD1 or TRBD2 (5 bases each). The CDR3 is 15 amino acids. CDR1 and CDR2 (germline): SGDLS, YYNGEE. V was clipped by 3 bases and J by 10 bases, with 20 bases between them. This CDR3 reads CASSARDLGPVEQFF. The CDR3 coding sequence is TGTGCCAGCAGCGCCCGGGACCTAGGACCTGTGGAGCAGTTCTTC.

This chain links TRBV7-9 with TRBJ2-6, with 8 nucleotides matching TRBD1. Trimming took 5 bases from V and 3 from J; bases not matched to a gene: 9. The CDR3 loop spans 17 amino acids. Germline-derived CDR1 and CDR2 are SEHNR and FQNEAQ (reference sequence). CDR3 DNA sequence: TGTGCCAGCAGCCGTACAGGGGGTAAGGGTGGGGCCAACGTCCTGACTTTC. It codes for CASSRTGGKGGANVLTF.

V is TRBV29-1 and J is TRBJ2-7, with D unresolved. The CDR3 is 10 amino acids. CDR1 is SQVTM and CDR2 is ANQGSEA in the germline V gene. Trimming pared 6 bases from V and 0 bases from J, leaving 3 bases between. The CDR3 nucleotides read TGCAGCGTCCTCTCCTACGAGCAGTACTTC. Residues: CSVLSYEQYF.

This clonotype was seen a single time. The chain carries TRBV5-1 and TRBJ1-1; a possible D gene is TRBD1 (5 bases). The CDR3 runs 17 residues. V gave up 4 bases and J gave up 0 bases, with 19 bases separating them. Germline V gives CDR1 SGHRS, CDR2 YFSETQ. The CDR3 loop reads CASSPGDSGFMNTEAFF. The CDR3 nucleotides read TGCGCCAGCAGCCCGGGGGACTCGGGATTCATGAACACTGAAGCTTTCTTT.

The chain has TRBV6-2 or TRBV6-3 and TRBJ2-3, with TRBD2 matching over 8 bases. Per the germline V gene, CDR1 is MNHEY and CDR2 is SVGEGT. The trim removed 5 bases at V and 1 base at J, leaving 14 bases unmatched. The CDR3 spans 18 residues. The CDR3 DNA is TGTGCCAGCAGTAAGGCGGGGGGCCTGGGGGGCGGCACAGATACGCAGTATTTT. Its translation is CASSKAGGLGGGTDTQYF.

The chain carries TRBV12-5 and TRBJ2-1; no clear D. CDR3 size: 14 residues. The germline V and J ends were trimmed by 7 bases and 0 bases, with 10 bases remaining between them. The V gene's germline CDR1 is LGHNT and CDR2 FRNRAP. The CDR3 reads CASVKETSYNEQFF. CDR3 sequence (DNA): TGTGCTAGTGTGAAGGAAACCTCCTACAATGAGCAGTTCTTC. The complete variable domain, with remaining parts taken from reference TRBV12-5 and TRBJ2-1, reads DARVTQTPRHKVTEMGQEVTMRCQPILGHNTVFWYRQTMMQGLELLAYFRNRAPLDDSGMPKDRFSAEMPDATLATLKIQPSEPRDSAVYFCASVKETSYNEQFFGPGTRLTVL.

DNA for the CDR3: TGTGCCAGCAGCAAAGATGGTCGCCCGGTCTATGGCTACACCTTC. This encodes CASSKDGRPVYGYTF. V is TRBV21-1 and J is TRBJ1-2; the table's D call, TRBD1, was not checked against the DNA. TRBV21-1 constitutes a pseudogene. This CDR3 is built from 15 residues.

The rearrangement joins TRBV19 to TRBJ1-2, with D unresolved. The CDR3 runs to 13 residues. Trimming shortened V by 6 bases and J by 6 bases, and 14 bases separated the two germline ends. Per the germline V gene, CDR1 is LNHDA and CDR2 is SQIVND (reference sequence). CDR3 residues: CASRTSLKNGYTF. For the CDR3, the DNA is TGTGCCAGTAGAACCTCACTGAAGAATGGCTACACCTTC.